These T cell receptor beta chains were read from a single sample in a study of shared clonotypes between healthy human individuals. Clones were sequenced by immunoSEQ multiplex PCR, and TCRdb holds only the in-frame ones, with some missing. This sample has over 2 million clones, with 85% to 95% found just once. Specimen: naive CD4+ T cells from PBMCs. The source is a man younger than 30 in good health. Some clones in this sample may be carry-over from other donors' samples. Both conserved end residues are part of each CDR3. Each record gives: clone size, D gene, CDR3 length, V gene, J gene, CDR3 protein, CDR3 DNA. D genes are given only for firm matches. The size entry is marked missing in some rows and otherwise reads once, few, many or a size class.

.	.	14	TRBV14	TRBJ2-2	CASSPGANTGELFF	TGTGCCAGCAGCCCCGGTGCGAACACCGGGGAGCTGTTTTTT
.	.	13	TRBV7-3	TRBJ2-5	CASSLTRQETQYF	TGTGCCAGCAGCTTAACTAGGCAAGAGACCCAGTACTTC
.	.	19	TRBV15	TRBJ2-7	CATSRDLNRGVAGGYEQYF	TGTGCCACCAGCAGAGATTTGAACAGGGGCGTAGCGGGTGGTTACGAGCAGTACTTC
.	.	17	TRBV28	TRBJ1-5	CASTSLMGGVYNQPQHF	TGTGCCAGCACTTCCTTGATGGGTGGGGTATACAATCAGCCCCAGCATTTT
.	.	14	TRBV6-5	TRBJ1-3	CASSYGGYGNTIYF	TGTGCCAGCAGTTACGGAGGGTACGGAAACACCATATATTTT
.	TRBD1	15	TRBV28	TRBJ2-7	CASSPGQGLLHEQYF	TGTGCCAGCAGTCCGGGACAGGGGTTACTCCACGAGCAGTACTTC
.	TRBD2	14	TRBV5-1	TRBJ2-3	CASSPAGGRDTQYF	TGCGCCAGCAGCCCAGCGGGAGGGCGGGATACGCAGTATTTT
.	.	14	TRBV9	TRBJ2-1	CASSAGVAYNEQFF	TGTGCCAGCAGCGCGGGAGTAGCCTACAATGAGCAGTTCTTC
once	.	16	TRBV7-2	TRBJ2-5	CASSLASTEYQETQYF	TGTGCCAGCAGCTTAGCGTCGACAGAGTACCAAGAGACCCAGTACTTC
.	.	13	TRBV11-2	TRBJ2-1	CASSFIPVNEQFF	TGTGCCAGCAGCTTCATTCCGGTCAATGAGCAGTTCTTC
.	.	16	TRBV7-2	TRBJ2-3	CASSLPRGGRTDTQYF	TGTGCCAGCAGCTTACCCCGAGGGGGTCGTACAGATACGCAGTATTTT
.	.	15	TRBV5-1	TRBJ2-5	CASSLGQGTQETQYF	TGCGCCAGCAGCTTGGGTCAGGGGACCCAAGAGACCCAGTACTTC
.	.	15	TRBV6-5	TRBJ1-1	CASSPVRGANTEAFF	TGTGCCAGCAGTCCAGTCAGGGGCGCGAACACTGAAGCTTTCTTT
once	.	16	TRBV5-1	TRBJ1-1	CASSPGASSPYTEAFF	TGCGCCAGCAGTCCAGGCGCCTCGAGCCCCTACACTGAAGCTTTCTTT
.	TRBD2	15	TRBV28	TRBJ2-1	CASRGAGGPYNEQFF	TGTGCCAGCAGGGGAGCGGGAGGGCCCTACAATGAGCAGTTCTTC
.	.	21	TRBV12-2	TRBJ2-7	CASRLAQQGLAGEPPSYEQYF	TGTGCAAGTCGCTTAGCGCAACAAGGACTAGCGGGAGAACCACCGTCCTACGAGCAGTACTTC
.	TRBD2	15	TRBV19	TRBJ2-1	CASSWGGTDYNEQFF	TGTGCCAGTAGTTGGGGGGGAACAGACTACAATGAGCAGTTCTTC
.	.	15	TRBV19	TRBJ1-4	CASSIGSVRGEKLFF	TGTGCCAGTAGCATCGGGTCTGTGAGGGGGGAAAAACTGTTTTTT
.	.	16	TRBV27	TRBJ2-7	CASSPDLTGSWYEQYF	TGTGCCAGCAGTCCTGACCTAACGGGAAGTTGGTACGAGCAGTACTTC
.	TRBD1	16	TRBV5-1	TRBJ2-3	CASSFPGTGDTDTQYF	TGCGCCAGCAGCTTCCCCGGGACAGGGGACACAGATACGCAGTATTTT
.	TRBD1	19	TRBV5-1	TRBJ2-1	CASSSVPGQGSGFYNEQFF	TGCGCCAGCAGCTCAGTCCCGGGACAGGGATCGGGGTTTTACAATGAGCAGTTCTTC
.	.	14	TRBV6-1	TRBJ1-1	CASSDQGFGTEAFF	TGTGCCAGCAGTGATCAGGGGTTTGGTACTGAAGCTTTCTTT
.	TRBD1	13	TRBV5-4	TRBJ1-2	CASSTTGGEGYTF	TGTGCCAGCAGCACGACAGGGGGCGAAGGCTACACCTTC
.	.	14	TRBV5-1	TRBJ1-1	CASSLVAMNTEAFF	TGCGCCAGCAGCTTGGTGGCCATGAACACTGAAGCTTTCTTT